What follows are 13 T cell receptor beta chains derived from one specimen sequenced in a study of shared clonotypes between healthy human individuals. Clones were read by immunoSEQ multiplex PCR, and TCRdb kept only the in-frame ones, dropping some. Of a few million clones listed, 92% were seen once; the top ten hold about 0.36%. Sample: naive CD4+ T cells from PBMCs. The subset denotes: CD45RA+ positively selected. Every receptor here comes from a man between 18 and 29 years old in good health. Some clones in this sample may be carry-over from other donors' samples.

In DNA, the CDR3 is TGCAGTGCCCTTAGGGTGACTGAAGCTTTCTTT. It yields the protein CSALRVTEAFF. The rearrangement links TRBV20-1 to TRBJ1-1, with no clear D. CDR1 and CDR2 from the germline V gene are DFQATT and SNEGSKA (reference sequence). Trimming left V 6 bases short and J 5 bases short, with 10 bases between. The CDR3 covers 11 residues.

V gene TRBV7-9 combines with J gene TRBJ2-7; tentative D call: TRBD1 (6 bases). From germline, CDR1 is SEHNR and CDR2 FQNEAQ (reference sequence). The CDR3 has 15 amino acids. Trimming pared 5 bases from V and 0 bases from J, leaving 14 bases between. The CDR3 sequence is CASSLREGVSYEQYF. In DNA, the CDR3 is TGTGCCAGCAGCCTCCGCGAGGGGGTCTCCTACGAGCAGTACTTC. Filled out from reference TRBV7-9 and TRBJ2-7, the complete variable domain reads DTGVSQNPRHKITKRGQNVTFRCDPISEHNRLYWYRQTLGQGPEFLTYFQNEAQLEKSRLLSDRFSAERPKGSFSTLEIQRTEQGDSAMYLCASSLREGVSYEQYFGPGTRLTVT.

The chain recombines TRBV7-6 with TRBJ2-2; the D is unclear. Between the trimmed V and J ends, which lost 3 bases and 7 bases, there was a span of 9 bases. Germline V lookup: CDR1 SGHVS, CDR2 FNYEAQ. This CDR3 spans 13 amino acids. The CDR3 nucleotides are TGTGCCAGCAGCTTCCGGACCCGCGGGGAGCTGTTTTTT. Translation: CASSFRTRGELFF.

The chain has TRBV7-2 and TRBJ1-2; D is perhaps TRBD1 (6 bases). V lost 6 bases, J lost 10 bases, and 21 bases lay in between. Per germline, CDR1 SGHTA and CDR2 FQGNSA. This CDR3 has 14 residues. DNA of the CDR3: TGTGCCAGCAGAGGGGGGGGGACGGATCATGTCTACACCTTC. Its translation is CASRGGGTDHVYTF.

This chain uses TRBV7-9 with TRBJ2-2; no clear D gene. V lost 5 bases and J 6 bases, leaving 13 bases between the germline ends. CDR3 size: 14 residues. The germline gives CDR1 SEHNR, CDR2 FQNEAQ (reference sequence). CDR3 DNA: TGTGCCAGCAGCCCAGTGGCCCTTCCCGGGGAGCTGTTTTTT. This sequence encodes CASSPVALPGELFF. Full variable domain (missing parts from reference TRBV7-9 and TRBJ2-2): DTGVSQNPRHKITKRGQNVTFRCDPISEHNRLYWYRQTLGQGPEFLTYFQNEAQLEKSRLLSDRFSAERPKGSFSTLEIQRTEQGDSAMYLCASSPVALPGELFFGEGSRLTVL.

This chain uses TRBV5-1 with TRBJ1-1; D is undetermined. Per the germline V gene, CDR1 is SGHRS and CDR2 is YFSETQ. The CDR3 is 15 residues long. V lost 0 bases and J lost 10, with 19 bases in between. The CDR3 sequence: CASSLAGTRYGGAFF. Here the CDR3 DNA reads TGCGCCAGCAGCTTGGCTGGCACGAGGTACGGCGGAGCTTTCTTT.

V and J are TRBV6-5 and TRBJ2-1; weak D call: TRBD2 (6 bases). Germline CDR1 is MNHEY and CDR2 is SVGAGI. V was pared by 6 bases and J by 11 bases, with 17 bases between. This CDR3 comprises 13 residues. CDR3 nucleotide sequence: TGTGCCAGCAGACCCCGGGGGATCGGGAAGCAGTTCTTC. It encodes CASRPRGIGKQFF.

With regard to this clone: Just one base apart from a much larger clone, this may be a read error. J is TRBJ2-2 and V is TRBV5-1, with D uncertain. The CDR3 consists of 12 residues. V shed 1 base and J shed 4 bases, with 2 bases lying between them. Germline CDR1 SGHRS, CDR2 YFSETQ. Written as DNA, the CDR3 is TGCGCCAGCAGCTTGATCACCGGGGAGCTGTTTTTT. Residues: CASSLITGELFF.

This chain joins TRBV21-1 and TRBJ1-5; the table's D call TRBD1 went unverified against the DNA. TRBV21-1 corresponds to a pseudogene. The CDR3 contains 14 residues. The CDR3 DNA sequence: TGTGCCAGCAGCTTGGACAGATTCAATCAGCCCCAGCATTTT. This codes for CASSLDRFNQPQHF.

The J gene is TRBJ2-7, the V gene TRBV28; TRBD1 matches 7 bases. V lost 2 bases, J lost 6 bases, and 7 bases stayed unmatched. CDR1 MDHEN and CDR2 SYDVKM come from the germline V gene. The CDR3 covers 14 residues. CDR3 nucleotides: TGTGCCAGCAGTTTAGTGACAGGGTTGGGCGAGCAGTACTTC. As protein: CASSLVTGLGEQYF.

Only one count was recorded for this clone. The rearrangement uses TRBV7-2 and TRBJ2-4; a weak D match, TRBD1 (5 bases). In germline, CDR1 is SGHTA, CDR2 FQGNSA. The CDR3 sequence is 15 residues long. V was shortened by 1 base and J by 2 bases, with 9 bases between the two germline ends. The CDR3 region is CASSLVWGSKNIQYF. Written as DNA, the CDR3 is TGTGCCAGCAGCTTAGTGTGGGGCTCCAAAAACATTCAGTACTTC.

The gene calls are TRBV4-1 and TRBJ1-2; D is unclear. The CDR3 is 13 residues long. Germline V gene sequence: CDR1 MGHRA, CDR2 YSYEKL. Trimming shortened V by 5 bases and J by 1 base, and 8 bases separated the two germline ends. CDR3 DNA: TGCGCCAGCAGCTACCAGCTTAACTATGGCTACACCTTC. This translates into CASSYQLNYGYTF.

The V call is TRBV28, the J call TRBJ1-2; D perhaps matches TRBD1 (5 bases). The CDR3 consists of 11 residues. Trimming took off 6 bases at V and 10 bases at J, with 12 bases between the two ends. Germline CDR1 MDHEN, CDR2 SYDVKM. Written as DNA, the CDR3 is TGTGCCAGCAGCAGCAGGGTGACCTACACCTTC. It translates to CASSSRVTYTF.